One and the same sample provided the 10 T cell receptor beta chains below, sequenced in a study of cytomegalovirus exposure and HLA in healthy donors. Sequencing used immunoSEQ multiplex PCR; TCRdb keeps in-frame clones, though not all of them. The profile shows approximately 59,000 clones, 85% to 95% of them singletons. The material sequenced was PBMCs. The receptors stem from a man between 18 and 35 years old in good health and CMV-seropositive.

The J gene is TRBJ2-3, the V gene TRBV18; the match to TRBD2 covers 12 bases. The germline V gene has CDR1 KGHSH and CDR2 LQKENI. This CDR3 has 18 amino acids. With V trimmed by 3 bases and J by 1 base, 8 bases remained unmatched. CDR3 in DNA: TGTGCCAGCTCACCGGGGGTGACTAGCGGGGGACGCACAGATACGCAGTATTTT. Amino acid sequence: CASSPGVTSGGRTDTQYF.

This chain connects TRBV4-2 to TRBJ1-4, with TRBD1 as a possible D gene (5 bases). The germline V and J ends were trimmed by 1 base and 1 base, with 7 bases remaining between them. The CDR3 has 15 residues. Germline V gene lookup returns CDR1 LGHNA and CDR2 YNFKEQ. The CDR3 nucleotides are TGTGCCAGCAGCCAAGTCGGGGGAACTAATGAAAAACTGTTTTTT. Amino acid sequence: CASSQVGGTNEKLFF.

The chain joins TRBV18 to TRBJ1-3; unclear D gene. V lost 3 bases, J lost 1 base, and 13 bases lay in between. This CDR3 spans 16 amino acids. CDR1 is KGHSH, CDR2 LQKENI, per germline. The CDR3 nucleotides read TGTGCCAGCTCACCTTTGGACGGGAATTCTGGAAACACCATATATTTT. This sequence encodes CASSPLDGNSGNTIYF.

The V gene is TRBV4-1, the J gene TRBJ2-7; 8 bases fit TRBD1. There are 15 residues in the CDR3. Germline CDR1 and CDR2: MGHRA and YSYEKL. With V trimmed by 2 bases and J by 2 bases, 5 bases remained unmatched. This chain's CDR3 is CASSQTDRVAYEQYF. In DNA, the CDR3 is TGCGCCAGCAGCCAAACGGACAGGGTGGCCTACGAGCAGTACTTC.

V gene TRBV6-1 combines with J gene TRBJ2-5; D is undetermined. Germline-derived CDR1 and CDR2 are MNHNS and SASEGT. The CDR3 spans 14 residues. V lost 2 bases and J lost 1, with 8 bases in between. In DNA, the CDR3 is TGTGCCAGCAGTGAATACACAGCCCAAGAGACCCAGTACTTC. Residues: CASSEYTAQETQYF.

The rearrangement links TRBV27 to TRBJ1-1; D unresolved. Trimming took off 7 bases at V and 1 base at J, with 10 bases between the two ends. The CDR3 is 13 amino acids. Germline V CDR1 and CDR2: MNHEY, SMNVEV (reference sequence). The CDR3 nucleotides read TGTGCCAGCAACAGACTAGGGAACACTGAAGCTTTCTTT. Its protein product is CASNRLGNTEAFF.

The V call is TRBV6-6, the J call TRBJ2-7; D gene ambiguous. Trimming shortened V by 8 bases and J by 3 bases, and 11 bases separated the two germline ends. Germline CDR1 and CDR2: MNHNY and SVGAGI (reference sequence). There are 12 residues in the CDR3. The CDR3 loop reads CASESDNYEQYF. The CDR3 region has the DNA TGTGCCAGCGAGTCCGACAACTACGAGCAGTACTTC.

The chain has TRBV30 and TRBJ2-7, with D unresolved. CDR1 GTSNPN and CDR2 SVGIG come from the germline V gene (reference sequence). This CDR3 has 14 residues. V lost 3 bases to trimming and J lost 5 bases, with 17 bases between them. CDR3 loop: CAWRAPSKRHEQYF. In DNA form, the CDR3 reads TGTGCCTGGAGAGCGCCATCGAAAAGGCACGAGCAGTACTTC.

This sequence joins TRBV5-1 and TRBJ1-2; D unresolved. There are 14 residues in the CDR3. Germline loops: CDR1 SGHRS, CDR2 YFSETQ. Trimming stripped 5 bases from V and 5 bases from J, with 16 bases between. For the CDR3, the DNA is TGCGCCAGCAGACGGGAGCTATCGGGTTATGGCTACACCTTC. It specifies CASRRELSGYGYTF.

The CDR3, as DNA: TGTGCCAGCAGTGTTGACAGAGTGAGTAGCTACGAGCAGTACTTC. Its protein product is CASSVDRVSSYEQYF. V and J are TRBV6-5 and TRBJ2-7; D possibly corresponds to TRBD1 (5 bases). CDR3 length: 15 residues. CDR1 and CDR2 from the germline V gene are MNHEY and SVGAGI. V lost 5 bases, J lost 3 bases, and 17 bases lay in between.